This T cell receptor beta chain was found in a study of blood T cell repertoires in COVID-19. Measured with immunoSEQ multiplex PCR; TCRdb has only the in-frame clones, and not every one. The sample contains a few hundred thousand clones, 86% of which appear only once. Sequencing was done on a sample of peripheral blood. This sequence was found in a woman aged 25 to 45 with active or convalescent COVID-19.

The DNA for the CDR3 is TGTGCCAGCAGTACACAGGGGGCGCGGGAGACCCAGTACTTC. Its translation is CASSTQGARETQYF. J is TRBJ2-5 and V is TRBV27; 9 bases agree with TRBD1. J gave up 5 bases and V 5 bases, and 6 bases lay outside the gene matches. The CDR3 runs 14 residues. Germline CDR1 is MNHEY and CDR2 is SMNVEV (reference sequence).